This is a list of T cell receptor beta chains from one sample in a study of blood T cell repertoires in COVID-19. Generated by immunoSEQ multiplex PCR, the TCRdb table keeps only in-frame clones and is missing some. Of about 430,000 clones listed, more than 80% are singletons. Sequenced input: PBMCs or T cells enriched from blood (not recorded which). The receptors come from a man aged 25-40 years who had recovered from COVID-19. CDR3s include the opening cysteine and the closing phenylalanine or tryptophan. D genes are given only for firm matches. Clone size appears in some rows only: once, few, many, or a class for an expanded clone.

J | D | V | size | CDR3 | DNA
TRBJ2-5 | TRBD2 | TRBV24-1 | . | CASAGGGSQETQYF | TGTGCCTCGGCGGGGGGAGGTTCCCAAGAGACCCAGTACTTC
TRBJ1-4 | . | TRBV7-9 | few | CASSPRGSVEKLFF | TGTGCCAGCAGCCCCCGCGGGAGTGTCGAAAAACTGTTTTTT
TRBJ2-7 | TRBD1 | TRBV6-5 | . | CASTPTGGPYEQYF | TGTGCCAGCACCCCCACAGGGGGCCCCTACGAGCAGTACTTC
TRBJ2-6 | . | TRBV19 | . | CASSIVRSVRAASGANVLTF | TGTGCCAGTAGTATAGTAAGGTCTGTGCGGGCCGCCTCTGGGGCCAACGTCCTGACTTTC
TRBJ1-6 | TRBD1 | TRBV19 | . | CASKPTGSANSPLHF | TGTGCCAGTAAGCCGACAGGGTCTGCTAATTCACCCCTCCACTTT
TRBJ2-1 | TRBD1 | TRBV19 | . | CASSMTGGSSNEQFF | TGTGCCAGTAGTATGACAGGGGGCTCATCCAATGAGCAGTTCTTC
TRBJ1-2 | . | TRBV5-1 | . | CASSSTENYGYTF | TGCGCCAGCAGCTCGACAGAGAACTATGGCTACACCTTC
TRBJ2-7 | TRBD2 | TRBV2 | . | CASSEDISRPRGGYQYF | TGTGCCAGCAGTGAAGACATTTCCCGACCCCGGGGGGGTTACCAGTACTTC
TRBJ1-1 | . | TRBV19 | . | CASKFGVSGTEAFF | TGTGCCAGTAAATTCGGGGTATCGGGCACTGAAGCTTTCTTT
TRBJ2-1 | . | TRBV7-8 | . | CASSPAAALWNEQFF | TGTGCCAGCAGCCCTGCAGCGGCCCTGTGGAATGAGCAGTTCTTC
TRBJ1-2 | . | TRBV24-1 | . | CATSVGVTYGYTF | TGTGCCACCAGTGTAGGGGTTACCTATGGCTACACCTTC
TRBJ1-1 | . | TRBV28 | . | CASSLGGTTEAFF | TGTGCCAGCAGCTTGGGGGGGACGACAGAAGCTTTCTTT
TRBJ2-1 | TRBD2 | TRBV11-2 | . | CASSLESSGSYTYNEQFF | TGTGCCAGCAGCTTAGAATCTAGCGGGAGTTATACCTACAATGAGCAGTTCTTC
TRBJ1-5 | . | TRBV2 | . | CASSGQLNQPQHF | TGTGCCAGCAGTGGACAGCTTAATCAGCCCCAGCATTTT
TRBJ2-7 | TRBD2 | TRBV4-1 | . | CASSPHQGTSFVEQYF | TGCGCCAGCAGCCCCCACCAGGGGACTAGCTTTGTCGAGCAGTACTTC
TRBJ2-7 | . | TRBV2 | . | CASTDLYEQYF | TGTGCCAGCACAGATCTCTACGAGCAGTACTTC
TRBJ1-5 | . | TRBV7-9 | . | CASSLGTSNQPQHF | TGTGCCAGCAGCTTAGGGACAAGCAATCAGCCCCAGCATTTT
TRBJ1-6 | . | TRBV30 | . | CAWNSAGENSPLHF | TGTGCCTGGAATTCGGCAGGGGAGAATTCACCCCTCCACTTT
TRBJ1-2 | TRBD1 | TRBV12-3/TRBV12-4 | . | CASSRQGFYGYTF | TGTGCCAGCAGCCGACAGGGTTTTTATGGCTACACCTTC
TRBJ2-4 | . | TRBV20-1 | . | CSARPQNIQYF | TGCAGTGCTCGTCCTCAAAACATTCAGTACTTC
TRBJ2-6 | TRBD1 | TRBV2 | . | CASRDSFSGANVLTF | TGTGCCAGCCGGGACAGCTTCTCTGGGGCCAACGTCCTGACTTTC
TRBJ2-3 | . | TRBV4-1 | . | CASRAATDTQYF | TGCGCCAGCAGGGCGGCAACAGATACGCAGTATTTT
TRBJ1-2 | . | TRBV29-1 | . | CSGSLPTPPGGYTF | TGCAGCGGATCACTCCCCACACCACCGGGTGGCTACACCTTC
TRBJ1-1 | . | TRBV12-3/TRBV12-4 | once | CASSVTENTEAFF | TGTGCCAGCAGTGTCACAGAGAACACTGAAGCTTTCTTT
TRBJ2-7 | TRBD2 | TRBV7-9 | . | CASSVPLAGVSPEQYF | TGTGCCAGCAGCGTCCCCCTAGCGGGAGTTTCCCCAGAGCAGTACTTC
TRBJ2-7 | . | TRBV19 | . | CASSSQASYEQYF | TGTGCCAGTAGTAGCCAGGCTTCCTACGAGCAGTACTTC
TRBJ2-1 | TRBD1 | TRBV19 | . | CASSIFGTGLEFF | TGTGCCAGTAGTATATTTGGGACAGGGTTGGAGTTCTTC
TRBJ1-5 | . | TRBV6-4 | . | CASSPEGYSNQPQHF | TGTGCCAGCTCCCCGGAGGGGTATAGCAATCAGCCCCAGCATTTT
TRBJ1-1 | TRBD1 | TRBV27 | . | CASSWDRDVTEAFF | TGTGCCAGCAGTTGGGACAGGGACGTGACTGAAGCTTTCTTT
TRBJ2-3 | TRBD2 | TRBV6-5 | once | CASSQSGLAVYF | TGTGCCAGCAGCCAGTCGGGACTAGCGGTATATTTT
TRBJ2-3 | . | TRBV9 | . | CASSGQVVGDTQYF | TGTGCCAGCAGCGGACAGGTCGTGGGAGATACGCAGTATTTT
TRBJ1-2 | TRBD1 | TRBV4-1 | . | CASSHVQGAEGYTF | TGCGCCAGCAGCCATGTCCAGGGGGCTGAGGGCTACACCTTC
TRBJ2-5 | . | TRBV28 | . | CASTLGGGAETQYF | TGTGCCAGCACCCTTGGTGGAGGGGCAGAGACCCAGTACTTC
TRBJ2-1 | TRBD2 | TRBV25-1 | . | CASSTASGRGNEQFF | TGTGCCAGCAGTACGGCTAGCGGGAGAGGCAATGAGCAGTTCTTC
TRBJ2-1 | TRBD2 | TRBV7-8 | . | CASSSQLGLAGTGEQFF | TGTGCCAGCAGCTCGCAGCTAGGACTAGCGGGGACTGGTGAGCAGTTCTTC
TRBJ2-2 | . | TRBV6-5 | . | CATVARTNTGELFF | TGTGCCACTGTAGCGAGGACGAACACCGGGGAGCTGTTTTTT
TRBJ2-3 | . | TRBV11-2 | once | CASSLGRPADTQYF | TGTGCCAGCAGCTTAGGGAGACCGGCAGATACGCAGTATTTT
TRBJ1-2 | TRBD1 | TRBV28 | . | CASSTRGNYGYTF | TGTGCCAGCAGTACCAGGGGGAACTATGGCTACACCTTC
TRBJ2-5 | . | TRBV6-6 | few | CASSYTQYGAWKTQYF | TGTGCCAGCAGTTACACCCAATACGGAGCCTGGAAGACCCAGTACTTC
TRBJ1-5 | . | TRBV10-2 | . | CASSDAEPRPQHF | TGCGCCAGCAGTGATGCCGAGCCGAGGCCCCAGCATTTT
TRBJ1-5 | TRBD1 | TRBV18 | once | CASSPMTGGSQPQHF | TGTGCCAGCTCACCGATGACAGGGGGTAGTCAGCCCCAGCATTTT
TRBJ1-1 | . | TRBV11-2 | . | CASSPWTEAFF | TGTGCCAGCAGCCCGTGGACAGAAGCTTTCTTT